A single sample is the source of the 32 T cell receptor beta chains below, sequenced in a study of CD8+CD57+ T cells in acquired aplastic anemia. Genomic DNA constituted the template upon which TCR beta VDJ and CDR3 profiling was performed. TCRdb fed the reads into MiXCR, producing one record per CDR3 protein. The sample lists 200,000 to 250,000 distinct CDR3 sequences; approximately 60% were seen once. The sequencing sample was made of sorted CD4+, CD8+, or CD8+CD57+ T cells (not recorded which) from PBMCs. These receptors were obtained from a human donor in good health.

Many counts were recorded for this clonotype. The CDR3 DNA sequence: TGTGCCAGTAGTAAAGGACGACCGAACACTGAAGCTTTCTTT. This encodes CASSKGRPNTEAFF. This chain uses TRBV19 with TRBJ1-1; D unclear. Trimming stripped 4 bases from V and 1 base from J, with 10 bases between. Looked up from germline, CDR1 is LNHDA and CDR2 is SQIVND (reference sequence). This CDR3 comprises 14 residues.

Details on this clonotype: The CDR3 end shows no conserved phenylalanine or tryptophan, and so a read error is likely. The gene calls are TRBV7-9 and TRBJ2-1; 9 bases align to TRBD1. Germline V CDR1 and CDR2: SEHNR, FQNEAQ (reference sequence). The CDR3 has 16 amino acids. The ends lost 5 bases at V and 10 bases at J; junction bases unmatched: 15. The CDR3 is CASSPPAGTGTYEQFL. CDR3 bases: TGTGCCAGCAGCCCCCCGGCGGGGACAGGGACCTACGAGCAGTTCCTC.

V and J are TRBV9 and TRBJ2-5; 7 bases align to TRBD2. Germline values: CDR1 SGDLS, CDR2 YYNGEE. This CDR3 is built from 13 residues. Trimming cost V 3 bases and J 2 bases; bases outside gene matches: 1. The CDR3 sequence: CASSGGGQETQYF. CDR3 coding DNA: TGTGCCAGCAGCGGGGGGGGGCAAGAGACCCAGTACTTC. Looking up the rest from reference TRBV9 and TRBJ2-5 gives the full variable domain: DSGVTQTPKHLITATGQRVTLRCSPRSGDLSVYWYQQSLDQGLQFLIQYYNGEERAKGNILERFSAQQFPDLHSELNLSSLELGDSALYFCASSGGGQETQYFGPGTRLLVL.

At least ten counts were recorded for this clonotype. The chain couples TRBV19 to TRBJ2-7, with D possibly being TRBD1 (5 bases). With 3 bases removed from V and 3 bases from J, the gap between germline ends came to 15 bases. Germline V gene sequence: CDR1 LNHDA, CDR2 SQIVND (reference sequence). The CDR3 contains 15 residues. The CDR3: CASSIQGGEFYEQYF. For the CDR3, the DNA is TGTGCCAGTAGTATTCAGGGTGGCGAATTCTACGAGCAGTACTTC.

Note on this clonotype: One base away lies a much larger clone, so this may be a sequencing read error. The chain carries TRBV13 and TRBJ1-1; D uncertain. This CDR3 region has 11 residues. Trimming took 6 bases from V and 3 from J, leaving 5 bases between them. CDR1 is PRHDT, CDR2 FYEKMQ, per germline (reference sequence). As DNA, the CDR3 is TGTGCCAGCAGTTACGACACTGAAGCTTTCTTT. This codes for CASSYDTEAFF.

The CDR3 DNA reads TGTGCCATCAGTGGGGACAGGGAGTATGGCTACACCTTC. Amino acids: CAISGDREYGYTF. The J gene is TRBJ1-2, the V gene TRBV10-3, with TRBD1 matching over 9 bases. Germline assignment: CDR1 ENHRY and CDR2 SYGVKD. Trimming removed 4 bases from V and 5 bases from J; junction bases left unmatched: 2. CDR3 length: 13 residues.

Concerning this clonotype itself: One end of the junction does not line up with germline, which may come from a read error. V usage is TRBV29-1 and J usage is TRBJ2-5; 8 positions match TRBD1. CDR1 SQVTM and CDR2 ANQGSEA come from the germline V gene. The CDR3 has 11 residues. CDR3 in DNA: TGCAGCGGCAGGGGGCCGGAGACCCAGCATTTC. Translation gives CSGRGPETQHF.

The CDR3 sequence: CASSVVDTIYF. The CDR3 nucleotides are TGTGCCAGCAGCGTAGTAGACACCATATATTTT. The chain is built from TRBV5-5 and TRBJ1-3, with D unresolved. Germline V gives CDR1 SGHKS, CDR2 YYEKEE (reference sequence). This CDR3 spans 11 amino acids. V was pared by 4 bases and J by 8 bases, with 7 bases between. The full variable domain, completed using reference TRBV5-5 and TRBJ1-3, is DAGVTQSPTHLIKTRGQQVTLRCSPISGHKSVSWYQQVLGQGPQFIFQYYEKEERGRGNFPDRFSARQFPNYSSELNVNALLLGDSALYLCASSVVDTIYFGEGSWLTVV.

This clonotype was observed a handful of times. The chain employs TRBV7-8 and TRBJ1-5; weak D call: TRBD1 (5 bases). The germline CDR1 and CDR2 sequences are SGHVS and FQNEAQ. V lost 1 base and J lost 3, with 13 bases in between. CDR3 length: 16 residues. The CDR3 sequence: CASSLGGGSINQPQHF. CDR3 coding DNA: TGTGCCAGCAGCTTAGGGGGGGGGTCGATCAATCAGCCCCAGCATTTT.

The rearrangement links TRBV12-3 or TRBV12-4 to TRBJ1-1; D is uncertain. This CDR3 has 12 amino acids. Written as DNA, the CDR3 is TGTGCTAGTGGTCGCCGGGCCACTGAAGCTTTCTTT. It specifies CASGRRATEAFF.

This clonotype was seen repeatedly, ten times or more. CDR3 region: CASTSLVGTRYNEQFF. The CDR3 region has the DNA TGTGCCAGTACCTCCCTTGTCGGGACACGCTACAATGAGCAGTTCTTC. The rearrangement uses TRBV19 and TRBJ2-1, with D tentatively TRBD1 (6 bases). The CDR3 contains 16 residues. Germline V CDR1 and CDR2: LNHDA, SQIVND (reference sequence). V gave up 7 bases and J gave up 3 bases, with 19 bases separating them.

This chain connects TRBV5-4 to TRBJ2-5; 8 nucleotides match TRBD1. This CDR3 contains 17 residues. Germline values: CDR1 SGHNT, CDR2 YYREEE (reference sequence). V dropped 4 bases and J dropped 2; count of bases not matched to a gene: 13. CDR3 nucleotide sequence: TGTGCCAGCAGCCCAAAAGGACAGGGTCGTCGGCAAGAGACCCAGTACTTC. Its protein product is CASSPKGQGRRQETQYF.

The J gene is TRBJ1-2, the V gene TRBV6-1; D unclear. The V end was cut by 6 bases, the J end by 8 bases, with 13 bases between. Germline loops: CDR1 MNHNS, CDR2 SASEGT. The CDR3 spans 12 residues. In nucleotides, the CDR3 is TGTGCCAGCAGCCCTACACAAGTCGGCTACACCTTC. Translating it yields CASSPTQVGYTF.

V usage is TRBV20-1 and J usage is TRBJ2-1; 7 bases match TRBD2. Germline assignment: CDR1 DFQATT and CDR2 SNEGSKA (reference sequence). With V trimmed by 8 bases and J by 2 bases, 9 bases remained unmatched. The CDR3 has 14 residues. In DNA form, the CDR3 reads TGCAGTCCCTTTAGCGGGCGAACCTACAATGAGCAGTTCTTC. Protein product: CSPFSGRTYNEQFF.

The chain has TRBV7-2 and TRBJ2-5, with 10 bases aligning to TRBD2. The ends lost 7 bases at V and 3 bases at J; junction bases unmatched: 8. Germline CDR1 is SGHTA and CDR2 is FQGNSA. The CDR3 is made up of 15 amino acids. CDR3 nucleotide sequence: TGTGCCAGCACCCCCAGCGGGAGGGCCGAAGAGACCCAGTACTTC. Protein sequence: CASTPSGRAEETQYF.

The CDR3 loop is CASSQGRVREQYF. CDR3 sequence (DNA): TGTGCCAGCAGCCAGGGCAGGGTACGCGAGCAGTACTTC. The chain employs TRBV7-8 and TRBJ2-7; tentative D call: TRBD1 (5 bases). The CDR3 runs 13 residues. The germline gives CDR1 SGHVS, CDR2 FQNEAQ. Trimming stripped 5 bases from V and 6 bases from J, with 14 bases between.

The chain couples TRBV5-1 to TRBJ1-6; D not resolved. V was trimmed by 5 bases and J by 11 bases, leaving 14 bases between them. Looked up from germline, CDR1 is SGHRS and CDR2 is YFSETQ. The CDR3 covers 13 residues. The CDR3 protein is CASRQTQGTPLHF. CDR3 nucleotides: TGCGCCAGCAGACAAACGCAAGGAACACCCCTCCACTTT.

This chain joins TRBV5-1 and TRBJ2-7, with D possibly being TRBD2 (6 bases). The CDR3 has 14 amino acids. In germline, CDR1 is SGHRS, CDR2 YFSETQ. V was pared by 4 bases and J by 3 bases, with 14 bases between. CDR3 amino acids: CASSQGRGDYEQYF. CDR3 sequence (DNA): TGCGCCAGCAGCCAAGGGCGGGGAGACTACGAGCAGTACTTC.

CDR3 sequence (DNA): TGTGCCAGCATCGGCCAGCAGCTGACCCCGGGACAGGGTACGTTGGGACCCTACGAGCAGTACTTC. This sequence encodes CASIGQQLTPGQGTLGPYEQYF. The V gene is TRBV7-9, the J gene TRBJ2-7; 9 positions match TRBD1. The trim removed 7 bases at V and 2 bases at J, leaving 30 bases unmatched. CDR1 and CDR2 (germline): SEHNR, FQNEAQ (reference sequence). The CDR3 extends over 22 amino acids.

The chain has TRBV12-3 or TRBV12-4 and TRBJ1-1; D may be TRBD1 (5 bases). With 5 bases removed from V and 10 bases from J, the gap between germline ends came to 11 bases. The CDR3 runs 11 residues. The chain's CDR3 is CASSPGIGAFF. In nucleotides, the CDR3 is TGTGCCAGCAGTCCAGGGATCGGAGCTTTCTTT.

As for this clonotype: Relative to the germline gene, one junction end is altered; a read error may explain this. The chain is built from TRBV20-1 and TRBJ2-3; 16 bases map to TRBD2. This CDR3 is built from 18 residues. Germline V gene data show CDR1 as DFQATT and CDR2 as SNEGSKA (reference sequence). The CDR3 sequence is CSARGTGTSGGAIDTRYF. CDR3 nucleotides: TGCAGCGCTAGGGGAACCGGGACTAGCGGGGGGGCCATAGATACGCGGTATTTT.

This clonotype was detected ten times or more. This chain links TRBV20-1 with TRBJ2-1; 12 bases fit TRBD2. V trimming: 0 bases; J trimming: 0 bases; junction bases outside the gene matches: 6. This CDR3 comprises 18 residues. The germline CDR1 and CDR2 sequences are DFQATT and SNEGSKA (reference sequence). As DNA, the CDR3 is TGCAGTGCTAGAGATCTAGCGGGGGGGAGTAGCTCCTACAATGAGCAGTTCTTC. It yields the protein CSARDLAGGSSSYNEQFF.

Here the CDR3 DNA reads TGCGCCAGCAGCAAAACCCGGGAGATCCAAGAGACCCAGTACTTC. Translated: CASSKTREIQETQYF. The chain couples TRBV5-1 to TRBJ2-5; D is perhaps TRBD2 (6 bases). The CDR3 extends over 15 amino acids. With 4 bases removed from V and 1 base from J, the gap between germline ends came to 14 bases. Germline V gene sequence: CDR1 SGHRS, CDR2 YFSETQ.

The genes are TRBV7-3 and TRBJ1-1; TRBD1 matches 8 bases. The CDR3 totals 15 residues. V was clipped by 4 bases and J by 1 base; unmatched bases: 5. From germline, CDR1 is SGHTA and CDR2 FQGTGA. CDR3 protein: CASSSLGQGNTEAFF. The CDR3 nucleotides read TGTGCCAGCAGCTCCCTCGGACAGGGGAACACTGAAGCTTTCTTT.

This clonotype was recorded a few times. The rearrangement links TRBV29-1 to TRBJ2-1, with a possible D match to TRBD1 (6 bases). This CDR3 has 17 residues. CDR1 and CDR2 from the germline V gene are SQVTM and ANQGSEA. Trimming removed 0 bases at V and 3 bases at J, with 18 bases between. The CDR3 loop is CSVEEPHEAGDYNEQFF. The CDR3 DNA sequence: TGCAGCGTTGAAGAACCGCATGAAGCAGGGGACTACAATGAGCAGTTCTTC.

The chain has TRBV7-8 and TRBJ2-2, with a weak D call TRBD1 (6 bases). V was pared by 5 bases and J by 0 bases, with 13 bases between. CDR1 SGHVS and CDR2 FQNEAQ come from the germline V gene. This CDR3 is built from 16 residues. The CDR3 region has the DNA TGTGCCAGCAGCCCGCGACAGGTCTCGAACACCGGGGAGCTGTTTTTT. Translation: CASSPRQVSNTGELFF.

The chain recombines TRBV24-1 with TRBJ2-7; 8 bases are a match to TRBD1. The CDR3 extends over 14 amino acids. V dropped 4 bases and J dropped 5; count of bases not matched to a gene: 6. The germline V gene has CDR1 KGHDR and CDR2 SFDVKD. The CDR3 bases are TGTGCCACCAGTGACGGCAGGGGGCGGAACGAGCAGTACTTC. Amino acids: CATSDGRGRNEQYF.

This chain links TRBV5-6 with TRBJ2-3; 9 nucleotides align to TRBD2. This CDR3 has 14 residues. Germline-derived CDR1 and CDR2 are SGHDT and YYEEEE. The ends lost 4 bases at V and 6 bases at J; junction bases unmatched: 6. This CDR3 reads CASSVAGAGDTQYF. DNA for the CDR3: TGTGCCAGCAGCGTAGCGGGGGCCGGGGATACGCAGTATTTT.

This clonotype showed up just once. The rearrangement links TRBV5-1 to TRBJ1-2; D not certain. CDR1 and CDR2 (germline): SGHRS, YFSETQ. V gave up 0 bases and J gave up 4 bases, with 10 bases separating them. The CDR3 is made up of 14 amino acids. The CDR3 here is CASSLESSTYGYTF. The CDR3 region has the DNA TGCGCCAGCAGCTTGGAGAGCTCCACCTATGGCTACACCTTC.

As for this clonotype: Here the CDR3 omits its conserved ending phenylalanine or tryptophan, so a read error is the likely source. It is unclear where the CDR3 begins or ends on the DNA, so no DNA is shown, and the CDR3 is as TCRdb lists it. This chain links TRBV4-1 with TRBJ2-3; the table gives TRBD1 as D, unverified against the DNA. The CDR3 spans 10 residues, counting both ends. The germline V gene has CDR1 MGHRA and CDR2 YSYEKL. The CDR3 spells CASSQDRQGY.

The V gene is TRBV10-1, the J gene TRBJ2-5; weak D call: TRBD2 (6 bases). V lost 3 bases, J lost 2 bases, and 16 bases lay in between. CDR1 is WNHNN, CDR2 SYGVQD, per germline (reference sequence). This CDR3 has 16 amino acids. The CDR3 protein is CASSEGIAVGQETQYF. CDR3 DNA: TGCGCCAGCAGTGAAGGGATAGCGGTGGGGCAAGAGACCCAGTACTTC.

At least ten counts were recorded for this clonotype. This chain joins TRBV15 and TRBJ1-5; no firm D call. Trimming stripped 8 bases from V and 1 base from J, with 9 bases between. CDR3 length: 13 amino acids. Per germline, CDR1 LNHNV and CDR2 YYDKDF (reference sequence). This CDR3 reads CATGSDSNQPQHF. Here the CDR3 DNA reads TGTGCCACCGGATCGGACAGCAATCAGCCCCAGCATTTT.